The 27 T cell receptor beta chains reported below all come from one sample, sequenced in a study of control samples from healthy donors and cancer patients. The data were produced by immunoSEQ multiplex PCR, yet TCRdb's version contains in-frame clones alone and is incomplete. This repertoire shows approximately 30,000 clones, about 87% found once; its top ten account for about 1.5%. Sequencing was performed on PBMCs. The receptors derive from a woman aged 40 to 49 with lung cancer.

The chain uses TRBV3-1 (or the pseudogene TRBV3-2) and TRBJ1-4; possible D gene TRBD1, 5 bases. Germline V CDR1 and CDR2: LGHDT, YNNKEL (reference sequence). With 5 bases removed from V and 1 base from J, the gap between germline ends came to 11 bases. The CDR3 consists of 15 residues. CDR3: CASSDQGLTNEKLFF. CDR3 nucleotide sequence: TGTGCCAGCAGCGACCAGGGTTTAACTAATGAAAAACTGTTTTTT.

This clone occurred a few times. The chain links TRBV3-1 (or the pseudogene TRBV3-2) to TRBJ1-5, with TRBD1 matching 8 bases. The CDR3 spans 16 residues. V lost 1 base to trimming and J lost 0 bases; unmatched junction nucleotides: 2. Germline CDR1 is LGHDT and CDR2 is YNNKEL (reference sequence). CDR3 sequence (DNA): TGTGCCAGCAGCCAAGGGACAGGGTTTAGCAATCAGCCCCAGCATTTT. Protein sequence: CASSQGTGFSNQPQHF.

The rearrangement joins TRBV24-1 to TRBJ2-7, with TRBD2 as a possible D gene (5 bases). CDR3 length: 11 amino acids. Trimming left V 5 bases short and J 6 bases short, with 7 bases between. CDR1 and CDR2 (germline): KGHDR, SFDVKD. The CDR3 sequence is CATSGGSEQYF. The CDR3 nucleotides read TGTGCCACCAGTGGAGGGAGCGAGCAGTACTTC.

The chain joins TRBV7-8 to TRBJ1-4, with D possibly TRBD1 on 5 matching bases. Deletions cut 5 bases from V and 8 bases from J, with 21 bases between. This CDR3 has 16 residues. The germline V gene encodes CDR1 SGHVS and CDR2 FQNEAQ. CDR3 amino acids: CASSPTRGKGVEKLFF. CDR3 nucleotide sequence: TGTGCCAGCAGCCCGACGCGAGGGAAAGGGGTGGAAAAACTGTTTTTT.

The chain combines TRBV7-8 with TRBJ1-3; D gene unclear. Trimming took 1 base from V and 8 from J, leaving 12 bases between them. Germline V gene data show CDR1 as SGHVS and CDR2 as FQNEAQ. The CDR3 runs 14 residues. For the CDR3, the DNA is TGTGCCAGCAGCTTAGGACGGTTGGAGGACACCATATATTTT. Residues: CASSLGRLEDTIYF.

The rearrangement uses TRBV28 and TRBJ1-5; no clear D gene. Germline V gene lookup returns CDR1 MDHEN and CDR2 SYDVKM. The CDR3 covers 15 residues. V lost 3 bases, J lost 0 bases, and 9 bases lay in between. In DNA, the CDR3 is TGTGCCAGCAGTTTGACGGGCCCTAGCAATCAGCCCCAGCATTTT. Translation: CASSLTGPSNQPQHF. The complete variable domain, with remaining parts taken from reference TRBV28 and TRBJ1-5, reads DVKVTQSSRYLVKRTGEKVFLECVQDMDHENMFWYRQDPGLGLRLIYFSYDVKMKEKGDIPEGYSVSREKKERFSLILESASTNQTSMYLCASSLTGPSNQPQHFGDGTRLSIL.

The rearrangement links TRBV9 to TRBJ1-5; D call uncertain. This CDR3 contains 13 residues. The V end lost 0 bases, the J end lost 3 bases, and 4 bases lay between the germline ends. Germline V lookup: CDR1 SGDLS, CDR2 YYNGEE. CDR3 amino acids: CASSVADNQPQHF. The CDR3 region has the DNA TGTGCCAGCAGCGTAGCCGACAATCAGCCCCAGCATTTT.

V and J are TRBV27 and TRBJ2-3; the D gene is possibly TRBD1 (5 bases). The length of the CDR3 is 16 residues. Germline values: CDR1 MNHEY, CDR2 SMNVEV (reference sequence). Trimming cost V 1 base and J 0 bases, with 11 bases left between them. The CDR3 reads CASSLLQAPSTDTQYF. CDR3 DNA sequence: TGTGCCAGCAGTTTATTACAGGCACCTAGCACAGATACGCAGTATTTT.

The V gene is TRBV6-5, the J gene TRBJ2-1, with TRBD1 matching 9 bases. The CDR3 is 13 residues long. Germline loops: CDR1 MNHEY, CDR2 SVGAGI. With 7 bases clipped from V and 10 bases from J, the junction kept 8 bases outside the gene matches. Here the CDR3 DNA reads TGTGCCAGCACCCCGACAGGGGGTCGGGAGCAGTTCTTC. Protein sequence: CASTPTGGREQFF.

The chain uses TRBV2 and TRBJ1-2; 8 bases agree with TRBD1. This CDR3 contains 15 residues. Trimming removed 5 bases from V and 4 bases from J; junction bases left unmatched: 9. Germline CDR1 and CDR2: SNHLY and FYNNEI. The CDR3 sequence: CASSYGQGGIYGYTF. DNA of the CDR3: TGTGCCAGCAGTTACGGACAGGGTGGTATCTATGGCTACACCTTC. Complete variable domain (other parts from reference TRBV2 and TRBJ1-2): EPEVTQTPSHQVTQMGQEVILRCVPISNHLYFYWYRQILGQKVEFLVSFYNNEISEKSEIFDDQFSVERPDGSNFTLKIRSTKLEDSAMYFCASSYGQGGIYGYTFGSGTRLTVV.

The chain has TRBV5-6 and TRBJ2-5; TRBD1 or TRBD2 may be the D gene (6 bases each). This CDR3 spans 14 amino acids. With 0 bases removed from V and 2 bases from J, the gap between germline ends came to 8 bases. Germline V lookup: CDR1 SGHDT, CDR2 YYEEEE. The CDR3 spells CASSLGRGQETQYF. CDR3 DNA: TGTGCCAGCAGCTTGGGGAGGGGGCAAGAGACCCAGTACTTC.

The V gene is TRBV7-3, the J gene TRBJ2-5; the D is unclear. In germline, CDR1 is SGHTA, CDR2 FQGTGA. CDR3 length: 15 residues. Trimming stripped 0 bases from V and 5 bases from J, with 13 bases between. The CDR3 loop reads CASSLTGSTGETQYF. CDR3 coding DNA: TGTGCCAGCAGCTTAACAGGAAGTACCGGCGAGACCCAGTACTTC.

The chain combines TRBV13 with TRBJ2-5, with 10 bases identical to TRBD2. V was pared by 5 bases and J by 5 bases, with 8 bases of the junction left unmatched. This CDR3 is built from 15 residues. Germline CDR1 reads PRHDT; CDR2 reads FYEKMQ (reference sequence). This CDR3 reads CASSQGTSELETQYF. CDR3 sequence (DNA): TGTGCCAGCAGCCAGGGGACTAGCGAGTTGGAGACCCAGTACTTC.

The chain couples TRBV28 to TRBJ1-5, with no clear D. Germline lookup yields CDR1 MDHEN and CDR2 SYDVKM. V dropped 1 base and J dropped 5 bases, with 12 bases sitting between them. This CDR3 contains 15 residues. DNA for the CDR3: TGTGCCAGCAGTTTATATAGGAACAGACATCAGCCCCAGCATTTT. This translates into CASSLYRNRHQPQHF.

J is TRBJ2-2 and V is TRBV11-2; D might be TRBD1 (6 bases). Trimming stripped 5 bases from V and 0 bases from J, with 13 bases between. Germline CDR1 reads SGHAT; CDR2 reads FQNNGV. The length of the CDR3 is 16 residues. DNA of the CDR3: TGTGCCAGCAGCACCGCAGGACAGCCGAACACCGGGGAGCTGTTTTTT. This encodes CASSTAGQPNTGELFF.

The gene calls are TRBV5-1 and TRBJ2-7; maybe TRBD1 (5 bases). The CDR3 has 12 residues. With 0 bases removed from V and 5 bases from J, the gap between germline ends came to 6 bases. Germline loops: CDR1 SGHRS, CDR2 YFSETQ. CDR3 DNA sequence: TGCGCCAGCAGCTTGGTAGGGGACGAGCAGTACTTC. Translation gives CASSLVGDEQYF.

The chain recombines TRBV14 with TRBJ1-2; a weak D match, TRBD1 (6 bases). The germline V gene has CDR1 SGHDN and CDR2 FVKESK. The CDR3 length is 13 residues. Trimming removed 2 bases at V and 6 bases at J, with 10 bases between. As DNA, the CDR3 is TGTGCCAGCAGCCAATCAGGGGTCCATGGCTACACCTTC. This encodes CASSQSGVHGYTF. The variable domain in full, completed from reference TRBV14 and TRBJ1-2, reads EAGVTQFPSHSVIEKGQTVTLRCDPISGHDNLYWYRRVMGKEIKFLLHFVKESKQDESGMPNNRFLAERTGGTYSTLKVQPAELEDSGVYFCASSQSGVHGYTFGSGTRLTVV.

V and J are TRBV19 and TRBJ1-4; D not resolved. The CDR3 extends over 13 amino acids. CDR1 is LNHDA, CDR2 SQIVND, per germline (reference sequence). V lost 6 bases, J lost 5 bases, and 10 bases lay in between. CDR3 in amino acids: CASSKVLNEKLFF. The CDR3 bases are TGTGCCAGTAGCAAGGTCTTAAATGAAAAACTGTTTTTT.

This chain uses TRBV2 with TRBJ1-6; 7 bases map to TRBD1. V lost 7 bases and J lost 9; bases outside the gene matches: 9. CDR1 and CDR2 (germline): SNHLY, FYNNEI. The CDR3 sequence is 14 residues long. CDR3 nucleotides: TGTGCCAGCATGTCCGACAGGGTGCTTTCACCCCTCCACTTT. Amino acids: CASMSDRVLSPLHF.

This chain links TRBV6-5 with TRBJ1-1; D remains unclear. V was trimmed by 2 bases and J by 1 base, leaving 5 bases between them. Germline CDR1 MNHEY, CDR2 SVGAGI. The CDR3 consists of 13 residues. This CDR3 is CASSYGRNTEAFF. The CDR3 DNA is TGTGCCAGCAGTTACGGTCGGAACACTGAAGCTTTCTTT.

The V gene is TRBV7-9, the J gene TRBJ1-1, with D uncertain. Germline V lookup: CDR1 SEHNR, CDR2 FQNEAQ (reference sequence). The CDR3 is 14 amino acids. Trimming cost V 3 bases and J 5 bases, with 13 bases left between them. The CDR3 protein is CASSFPPGLTEAFF. The CDR3 DNA reads TGTGCCAGCAGCTTCCCCCCGGGATTGACTGAAGCTTTCTTT.

This clone was found once. V usage is TRBV4-3 and J usage is TRBJ1-2; a possible D gene is TRBD1 (5 bases). The CDR3 is made up of 14 amino acids. V was shortened by 0 bases and J by 6 bases, with 11 bases between the two germline ends. Looked up from germline, CDR1 is LGHNA and CDR2 is YSLEER. The CDR3 nucleotides are TGCGCCAGCAGCCAAGACACCGCAGGGAATGGCTACACCTTC. Its protein product is CASSQDTAGNGYTF.

This chain links TRBV27 with TRBJ2-5; D uncertain. V lost 8 bases to trimming and J lost 5 bases, with 12 bases between them. CDR3 size: 12 residues. Germline CDR1 is MNHEY and CDR2 is SMNVEV (reference sequence). The CDR3 loop reads CASGASAETQYF. DNA of the CDR3: TGTGCCAGCGGAGCTTCGGCGGAGACCCAGTACTTC.

V and J are TRBV24-1 and TRBJ2-5; 8 bases fit TRBD1. The CDR3 has 15 residues. Germline values: CDR1 KGHDR, CDR2 SFDVKD. Trimming at V came to 2 bases and at J to 2 bases, leaving 3 bases not matched to a gene. CDR3: CATSDWGTGQETQYF. DNA of the CDR3: TGTGCCACCAGTGATTGGGGGACAGGACAAGAGACCCAGTACTTC.

This chain connects TRBV5-4 to TRBJ2-2, with D maybe TRBD2 (5 bases). V was shortened by 0 bases and J by 4 bases, with 10 bases between the two germline ends. Germline assignment: CDR1 SGHNT and CDR2 YYREEE (reference sequence). The CDR3 length is 15 residues. CDR3 bases: TGTGCCAGCAGCTTGGGGGAGAGTGGCACCGGGGAGCTGTTTTTT. Translated: CASSLGESGTGELFF.

The table lists this clone with a count of one. The V call is TRBV7-2, the J call TRBJ1-2; 12 nucleotides line up with TRBD1. In germline, CDR1 is SGHTA, CDR2 FQGNSA. The ends lost 1 base at V and 2 bases at J; junction bases unmatched: 2. The length of the CDR3 is 16 residues. The CDR3 reads CASSLGGTGGNYGYTF. The CDR3 nucleotides read TGTGCCAGCAGCTTAGGCGGGACAGGGGGCAACTATGGCTACACCTTC.

For this clone: The same CDR3 arises from other DNA sequences in this sample as well. The gene calls are TRBV3-1 (or the pseudogene TRBV3-2) and TRBJ1-2; D is uncertain. Trimming removed 1 base at V and 4 bases at J, with 7 bases between. The germline gives CDR1 LGHDT, CDR2 YNNKEL (reference sequence). This CDR3 comprises 13 residues. Here the CDR3 DNA reads TGTGCCAGCAGCCAAGGTTCCATCTATGGCTACACCTTC. It translates to CASSQGSIYGYTF.